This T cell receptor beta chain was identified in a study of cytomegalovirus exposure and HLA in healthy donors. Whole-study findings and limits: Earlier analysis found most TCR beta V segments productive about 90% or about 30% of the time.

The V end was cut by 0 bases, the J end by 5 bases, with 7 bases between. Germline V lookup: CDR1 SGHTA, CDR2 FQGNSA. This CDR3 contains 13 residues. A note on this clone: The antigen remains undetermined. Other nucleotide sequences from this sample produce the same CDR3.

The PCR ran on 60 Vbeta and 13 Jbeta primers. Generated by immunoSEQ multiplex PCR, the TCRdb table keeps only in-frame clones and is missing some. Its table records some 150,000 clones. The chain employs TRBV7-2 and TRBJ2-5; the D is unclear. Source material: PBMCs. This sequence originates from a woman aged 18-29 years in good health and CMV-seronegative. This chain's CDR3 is CASSLARRETQYF. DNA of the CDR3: TGTGCCAGCAGCTTAGCCCGGCGGGAGACCCAGTACTTC.